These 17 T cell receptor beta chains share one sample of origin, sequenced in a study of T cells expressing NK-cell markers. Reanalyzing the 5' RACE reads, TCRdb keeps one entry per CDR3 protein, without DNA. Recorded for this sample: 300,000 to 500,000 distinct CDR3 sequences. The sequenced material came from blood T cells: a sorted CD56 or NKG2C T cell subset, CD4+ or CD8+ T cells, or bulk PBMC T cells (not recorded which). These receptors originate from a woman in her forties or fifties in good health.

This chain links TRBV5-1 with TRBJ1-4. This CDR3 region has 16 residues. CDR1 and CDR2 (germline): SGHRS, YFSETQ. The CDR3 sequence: CASSPGWVATNEKLFF.

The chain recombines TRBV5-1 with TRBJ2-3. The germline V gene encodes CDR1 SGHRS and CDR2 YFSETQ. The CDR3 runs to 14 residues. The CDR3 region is CASSPRTSTDTQYF.

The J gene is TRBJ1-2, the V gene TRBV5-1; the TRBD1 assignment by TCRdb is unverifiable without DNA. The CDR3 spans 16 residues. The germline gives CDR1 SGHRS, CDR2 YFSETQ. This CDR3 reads CASSPIKQGLGNGYTF.

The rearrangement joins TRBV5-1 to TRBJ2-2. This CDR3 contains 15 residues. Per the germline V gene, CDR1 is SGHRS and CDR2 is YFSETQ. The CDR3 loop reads CASSLEATRTGELFF.

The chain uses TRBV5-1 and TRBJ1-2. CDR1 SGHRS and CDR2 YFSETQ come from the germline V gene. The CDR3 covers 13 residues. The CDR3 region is CASSLLQNYGYTF.

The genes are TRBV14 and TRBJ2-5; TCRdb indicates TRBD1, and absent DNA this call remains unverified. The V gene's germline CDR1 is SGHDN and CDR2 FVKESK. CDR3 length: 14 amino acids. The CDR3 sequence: CASSQIRGQETQYF.

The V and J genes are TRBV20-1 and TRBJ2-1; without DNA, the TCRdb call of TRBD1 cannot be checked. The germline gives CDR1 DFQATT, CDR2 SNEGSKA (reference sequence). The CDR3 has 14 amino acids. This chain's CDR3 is CSAGRDRGYNEQFF.

This chain's CDR3 is CASSLGSGSGYTF. The chain is built from TRBV12-3 or TRBV12-4 and TRBJ1-2. The CDR3 spans 13 residues.

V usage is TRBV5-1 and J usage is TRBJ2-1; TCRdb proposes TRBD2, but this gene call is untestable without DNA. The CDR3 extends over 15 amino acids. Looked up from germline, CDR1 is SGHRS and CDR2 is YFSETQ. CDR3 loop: CASSSTGVTYNEQFF. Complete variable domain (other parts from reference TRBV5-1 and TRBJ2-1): KAGVTQTPRYLIKTRGQQVTLSCSPISGHRSVSWYQQTPGQGLQFLFEYFSETQRNKGNFPGRFSGRQFSNSRSEMNVSTLELGDSALYLCASSSTGVTYNEQFFGPGTRLTVL.

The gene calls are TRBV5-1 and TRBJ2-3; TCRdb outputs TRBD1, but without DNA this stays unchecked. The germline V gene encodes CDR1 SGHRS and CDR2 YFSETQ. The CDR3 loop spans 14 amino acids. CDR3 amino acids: CASSSDRGQDTQYF.

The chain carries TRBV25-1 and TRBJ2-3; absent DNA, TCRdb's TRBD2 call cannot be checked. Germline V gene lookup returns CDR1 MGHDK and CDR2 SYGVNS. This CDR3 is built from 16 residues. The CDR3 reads CASSDTSGTSTDTQYF.

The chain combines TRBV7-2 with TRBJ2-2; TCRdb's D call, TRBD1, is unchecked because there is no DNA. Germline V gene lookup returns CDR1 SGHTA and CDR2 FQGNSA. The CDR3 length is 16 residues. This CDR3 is CASSPAQGARTGELFF.

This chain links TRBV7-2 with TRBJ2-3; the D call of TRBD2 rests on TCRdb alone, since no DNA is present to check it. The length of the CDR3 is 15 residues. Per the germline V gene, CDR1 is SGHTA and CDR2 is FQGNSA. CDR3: CASNPLAGALDTQYF.

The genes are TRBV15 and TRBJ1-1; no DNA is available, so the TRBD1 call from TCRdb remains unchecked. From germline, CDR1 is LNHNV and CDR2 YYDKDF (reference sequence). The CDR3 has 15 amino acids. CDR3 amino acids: CATSRDRGRSTEAFF.

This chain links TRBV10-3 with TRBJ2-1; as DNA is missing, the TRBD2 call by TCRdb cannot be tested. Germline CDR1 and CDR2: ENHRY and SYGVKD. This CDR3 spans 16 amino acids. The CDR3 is CAISVYTSGSVNEQFF.

The CDR3 region is CASSLRAAGTEAFF. V and J are TRBV12-3 or TRBV12-4 and TRBJ1-1; TCRdb's D call, TRBD1, is unchecked because there is no DNA. This CDR3 has 14 residues.

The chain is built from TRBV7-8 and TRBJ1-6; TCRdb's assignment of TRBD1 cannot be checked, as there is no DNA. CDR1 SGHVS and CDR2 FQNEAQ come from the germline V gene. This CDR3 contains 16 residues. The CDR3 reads CASARDRSSYNSPLHF. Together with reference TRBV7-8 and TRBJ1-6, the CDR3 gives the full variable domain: GAGVSQSPRYKVAKRGQDVALRCDPISGHVSLFWYQQALGQGPEFLTYFQNEAQLDKSGLPSDRFFAERPEGSVSTLKIQRTQQEDSAVYLCASARDRSSYNSPLHFGNGTRLTVT.